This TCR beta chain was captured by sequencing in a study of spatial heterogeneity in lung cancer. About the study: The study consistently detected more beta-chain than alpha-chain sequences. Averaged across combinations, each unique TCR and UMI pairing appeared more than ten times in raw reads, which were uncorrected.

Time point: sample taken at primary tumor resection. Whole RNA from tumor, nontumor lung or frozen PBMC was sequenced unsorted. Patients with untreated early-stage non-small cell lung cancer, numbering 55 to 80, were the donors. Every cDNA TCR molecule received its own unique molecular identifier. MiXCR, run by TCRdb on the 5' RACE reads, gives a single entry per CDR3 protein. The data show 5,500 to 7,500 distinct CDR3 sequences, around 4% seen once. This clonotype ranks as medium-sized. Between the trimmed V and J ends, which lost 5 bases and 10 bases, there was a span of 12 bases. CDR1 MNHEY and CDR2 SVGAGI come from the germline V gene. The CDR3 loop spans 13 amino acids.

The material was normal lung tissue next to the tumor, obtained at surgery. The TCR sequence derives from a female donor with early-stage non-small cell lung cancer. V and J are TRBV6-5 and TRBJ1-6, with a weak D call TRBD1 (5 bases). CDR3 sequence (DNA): TGTGCCAGCAGTCAACAGAGGGGATCACCCCTCCACTTT. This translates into CASSQQRGSPLHF.